Reported below is one TCR beta chain. These data originate in a study of blood T cells in healthy people across ages. V lost 1 base to trimming and J lost 4 bases, with 7 bases between them. Germline V gene data show CDR1 as SGHTA and CDR2 as FQGNSA. The CDR3 length is 13 residues. Combining a sample-barcoded 5' primer with a J-beta primer mix, a second PCR ran for roughly 6 to 12 cycles. A 12-random-nucleotide template-switch adaptor tagged each cDNA molecule. One entry per CDR3 protein results from TCRdb running MiXCR on the 5' RACE reads. The data show around 1.1 million distinct CDR3 sequences, roughly two fifths seen once.

The source material was blood. The genes are TRBV7-2 and TRBJ1-2; the D is unclear. The sequence derives from a man aged 18 to 30 in good health. This CDR3 is CASSLGDIYGYTF. For the CDR3, the DNA is TGTGCCAGCAGCTTAGGGGATATCTATGGCTACACCTTC.